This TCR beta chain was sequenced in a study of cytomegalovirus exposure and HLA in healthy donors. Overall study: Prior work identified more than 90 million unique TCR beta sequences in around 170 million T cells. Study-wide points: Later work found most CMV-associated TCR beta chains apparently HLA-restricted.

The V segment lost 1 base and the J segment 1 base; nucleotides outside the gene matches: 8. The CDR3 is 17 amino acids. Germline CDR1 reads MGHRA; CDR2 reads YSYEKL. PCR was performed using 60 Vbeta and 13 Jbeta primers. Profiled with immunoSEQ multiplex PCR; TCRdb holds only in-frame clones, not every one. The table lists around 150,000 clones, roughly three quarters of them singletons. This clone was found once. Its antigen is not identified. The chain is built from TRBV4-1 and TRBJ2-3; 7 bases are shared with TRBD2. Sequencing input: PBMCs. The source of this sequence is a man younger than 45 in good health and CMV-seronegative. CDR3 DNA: TGCGCCAGCAGCCAAGTTGGGAGGGAATTTCGCACAGATACGCAGTATTTT. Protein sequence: CASSQVGREFRTDTQYF.